These 15 T cell receptor beta chains originate from one sample sequenced in a study of blood T cell repertoires in COVID-19. Measured with immunoSEQ multiplex PCR; TCRdb has only the in-frame clones, and not every one. The sample has tens of thousands of clones; 81% are singletons. Material: peripheral blood. These receptor sequences come from a man aged 65 to 85 with COVID-19, enrolled during active disease.

V usage is TRBV3-1 (or the pseudogene TRBV3-2) and J usage is TRBJ1-1, with D possibly matching TRBD1 (5 bases). This CDR3 has 12 amino acids. Trimming shortened V by 4 bases and J by 7 bases, and 10 bases separated the two germline ends. CDR1 and CDR2 from the germline V gene are LGHDT and YNNKEL (reference sequence). Here the CDR3 DNA reads TGTGCCAGCAGCCCCGATACAGGTGAAGCTTTCTTT. Translation: CASSPDTGEAFF.

The V gene is TRBV19, the J gene TRBJ1-1; 9 bases line up with TRBD1. This CDR3 region has 15 residues. J gave up 4 bases and V 6 bases, and 9 bases lay outside the gene matches. Germline CDR1 reads LNHDA; CDR2 reads SQIVND (reference sequence). The CDR3 DNA reads as TGTGCCAGTAGCTCACTGGGGACAGGGCTCACTGAAGCTTTCTTT. As protein: CASSSLGTGLTEAFF.

The genes are TRBV19 and TRBJ1-3; D ambiguous. This CDR3 is built from 17 residues. With 3 bases removed from V and 0 bases from J, the gap between germline ends came to 15 bases. Germline assignment: CDR1 LNHDA and CDR2 SQIVND (reference sequence). CDR3 DNA: TGTGCCAGTAGTATCTCCGGGAGATCTAGCTCTGGAAACACCATATATTTT. Amino acid sequence: CASSISGRSSSGNTIYF. Supplemented by reference TRBV19 and TRBJ1-3, the full variable domain reads DGGITQSPKYLFRKEGQNVTLSCEQNLNHDAMYWYRQDPGQGLRLIYYSQIVNDFQKGDIAEGYSVSREKKESFPLTVTSAQKNPTAFYLCASSISGRSSSGNTIYFGEGSWLTVV.

This clone has only one observation. V is TRBV4-3 and J is TRBJ2-5; 8 nucleotides align to TRBD2. CDR1 LGHNA and CDR2 YSLEER come from the germline V gene. Germline trimming cut 0 bases from V and 1 base from J; bases unmatched to any gene: 4. The CDR3 length is 16 residues. CDR3 loop: CASSQDHLAGQETQYF. CDR3 DNA: TGCGCCAGCAGCCAAGACCATCTAGCGGGCCAAGAGACCCAGTACTTC.

In its sample, this clone was seen a few times. The chain uses TRBV4-2 and TRBJ2-2, with 10 positions matching TRBD1. The CDR3 length is 15 residues. V trimming: 0 bases; J trimming: 5 bases; junction bases outside the gene matches: 0. Germline values: CDR1 LGHNA, CDR2 YNFKEQ. The CDR3 is CASSQEGQGTGELFF. DNA of the CDR3: TGTGCCAGCAGCCAAGAGGGACAGGGGACCGGGGAGCTGTTTTTT.

The J gene is TRBJ1-4, the V gene TRBV19; TRBD1 is a possible D gene (5 bases). V dropped 3 bases and J dropped 1 base, with 9 bases sitting between them. The CDR3 is 15 amino acids. Germline loops: CDR1 LNHDA, CDR2 SQIVND (reference sequence). The CDR3 is CASSIGGLTNEKLFF. The CDR3 coding sequence is TGTGCCAGTAGTATCGGGGGTCTAACTAATGAAAAACTGTTTTTT.

The chain uses TRBV6-2 or TRBV6-3 and TRBJ2-7; TRBD2 aligns across 13 bases. The CDR3 has 14 amino acids. Looked up from germline, CDR1 is MNHEY and CDR2 is SVGEGT. Trimming cost V 0 bases and J 11 bases; bases outside gene matches: 4. The CDR3 is CASSYSGLAGRKYF. The CDR3, as DNA: TGTGCCAGCAGTTACTCGGGACTAGCGGGAAGAAAGTACTTC.

Only a few counts were recorded for this clone. This chain uses TRBV24-1 with TRBJ2-1, with 8 bases that match TRBD1. The CDR3 covers 13 residues. Looked up from germline, CDR1 is KGHDR and CDR2 is SFDVKD. The trim removed 5 bases at V and 5 bases at J, leaving 1 base unmatched. This CDR3 is CATSGDRNNEQFF. In DNA form, the CDR3 reads TGTGCCACCAGTGGGGACAGGAACAATGAGCAGTTCTTC.

This chain joins TRBV27 and TRBJ1-2, with 7 bases aligning to TRBD1. The CDR3 has 14 residues. The junction had 11 bases not matched to a gene; V was cut back by 8 bases and J by 5 bases. Germline CDR1 and CDR2: MNHEY and SMNVEV (reference sequence). CDR3 sequence: CASHSRGDRYGYTF. CDR3 nucleotide sequence: TGTGCCAGCCATTCCAGGGGGGATAGGTATGGCTACACCTTC.

The CDR3 bases are TGTGCCAGCAGTTCCCATGGACTAGCGGGAGGGCGTCGTAGCAACGAGCAGTACTTC. It codes for CASSSHGLAGGRRSNEQYF. The chain is built from TRBV28 and TRBJ2-7, with 15 bases identical to TRBD2. The CDR3 length is 19 residues. J gave up 5 bases and V 4 bases, and 15 bases lay outside the gene matches. CDR1 is MDHEN and CDR2 is SYDVKM in the germline V gene.

This clone has only a few counts. The J gene is TRBJ2-7, the V gene TRBV5-6, with D perhaps TRBD1 (6 bases). With 1 base removed from V and 0 bases from J, the gap between germline ends came to 11 bases. The CDR3 runs 15 residues. Germline CDR1 and CDR2: SGHDT and YYEEEE. CDR3 sequence reads: CASSLQGIFSYEQYF. The CDR3 DNA sequence: TGTGCCAGCAGCTTGCAGGGGATATTCTCCTACGAGCAGTACTTC.

V usage is TRBV6-5 and J usage is TRBJ2-7; 7 nucleotides align to TRBD1. The V segment lost 7 bases and the J segment 2 bases; nucleotides outside the gene matches: 8. This CDR3 is 14 amino acids long. Per the germline V gene, CDR1 is MNHEY and CDR2 is SVGAGI. The CDR3 region has the DNA TGTGCCAGCAACCCGGACAGGCCACCCTACGAGCAGTACTTC. It is translated as CASNPDRPPYEQYF.

V and J are TRBV5-4 and TRBJ1-2; maybe TRBD1 (6 bases). This CDR3 contains 14 residues. CDR1 SGHNT and CDR2 YYREEE come from the germline V gene (reference sequence). V was cut by 4 bases and J by 8 bases, with 18 bases left in between. CDR3 coding DNA: TGTGCCAGCAGCCTGAAGGGGGATTCAGGGGGCTACACCTTC. This gives the protein CASSLKGDSGGYTF.

The chain carries TRBV5-4 and TRBJ1-1; maybe TRBD1 (6 bases). The CDR3 extends over 12 amino acids. From germline, CDR1 is SGHNT and CDR2 YYREEE (reference sequence). The CDR3 loop is CALDRRNTEAFF. DNA for the CDR3: TGTGCTCTGGACAGACGGAACACTGAAGCTTTCTTT.

The chain is built from TRBV9 and TRBJ1-1; 7 positions agree with TRBD1. The CDR3 sequence is 15 residues long. Losses at the gene ends were 3 bases for V and 1 base for J; bases not matched to a gene: 6. Germline-derived CDR1 and CDR2 are SGDLS and YYNGEE. The CDR3 DNA reads as TGTGCCAGCAGCGGTGACAGGGCCGGGAACACTGAAGCTTTCTTT. Amino acid sequence: CASSGDRAGNTEAFF.